The clone carrying this T cell receptor (beta chain) has a handful of counts. Data came from immunoSEQ multiplex PCR; TCRdb stores just in-frame clones and leaves some out. The repertoire includes under 300,000 clones, over 70% of them detected once, and 13% sits in the top ten. These data come from a study of control samples from healthy donors and cancer patients. The sequenced sample was PBMCs. This TCR came from an older woman with lung cancer.

This CDR3 is CASRKDAYNEQFF. CDR3 DNA sequence: TGTGCCAGCAGGAAAGACGCTTACAATGAGCAGTTCTTC. The chain has TRBV14 and TRBJ2-1; D not resolved. Trimming shortened V by 6 bases and J by 4 bases, and 10 bases separated the two germline ends. Per the germline V gene, CDR1 is SGHDN and CDR2 is FVKESK. This CDR3 is built from 13 residues.